One sample yielded the 14 T cell receptor beta chains listed below, sequenced in a study of Ad26.COV2.S vaccination and SARS-CoV-2 variants. Generated by immunoSEQ multiplex PCR, the TCRdb table keeps only in-frame clones and is missing some. Here the sample spans around 370,000 clones, 70% to 90% being singletons. Treatment of the sample: about 20 received Ad26.COV2.S at low or high dose, single or two shots; roughly five received placebo; per-sample allocation not given. Sampling happened 63 days after the first vaccine or placebo injection. Sequences were derived from peripheral blood, sampled in a trial of Ad26.COV2.S vaccine versus placebo. These receptors were taken from a person between 18 and 60 years old who received the Ad26.COV2.S COVID-19 vaccine or a placebo.

This chain joins TRBV19 and TRBJ2-7; the match to TRBD2 covers 7 bases. The germline V gene has CDR1 LNHDA and CDR2 SQIVND (reference sequence). The CDR3 totals 14 residues. V lost 2 bases and J lost 4; bases outside the gene matches: 5. Written as DNA, the CDR3 is TGTGCCAGTAGTATAAGACGGGGGGAATACGAGCAGTACTTC. This gives the protein CASSIRRGEYEQYF.

V usage is TRBV12-3 or TRBV12-4 and J usage is TRBJ2-5; no firm D call. The CDR3 contains 12 residues. V was cut by 3 bases and J by 5 bases, with 7 bases left in between. The CDR3 nucleotides read TGTGCCAGCAGTTTTGGCGTTGAGACCCAGTACTTC. Translation: CASSFGVETQYF.

This clone was counted a few times. This chain links TRBV6-2 or TRBV6-3 with TRBJ2-1, with 7 bases aligning to TRBD1. This CDR3 is built from 15 residues. Losses at the gene ends were 6 bases for V and 2 bases for J; bases not matched to a gene: 7. Germline V lookup: CDR1 MNHEY, CDR2 SVGEGT. This CDR3 reads CASRPLQGTYNEQFF. CDR3 nucleotide sequence: TGTGCCAGCAGACCTTTACAGGGGACCTACAATGAGCAGTTCTTC.

The chain is built from TRBV12-3 or TRBV12-4 and TRBJ2-2; TRBD2 matches at 7 bases. This CDR3 region has 13 residues. CDR3 in amino acids: CASSGVNTGELFF. In DNA, the CDR3 is TGTGCTTCCAGCGGGGTCAACACCGGGGAGCTGTTTTTT.

This sequence joins TRBV18 and TRBJ2-7, with TRBD1 matching 8 bases. V dropped 0 bases and J dropped 5; count of bases not matched to a gene: 12. Germline V gene sequence: CDR1 KGHSH, CDR2 LQKENI. This CDR3 is 17 amino acids long. The CDR3: CASSPPRGQGTENEQYF. DNA for the CDR3: TGTGCCAGCTCACCACCGAGAGGACAGGGTACGGAAAACGAGCAGTACTTC.

The chain joins TRBV29-1 to TRBJ2-4, with TRBD2 identical over 10 bases. This CDR3 contains 14 residues. CDR1 SQVTM and CDR2 ANQGSEA come from the germline V gene. The ends lost 7 bases at V and 8 bases at J; junction bases unmatched: 11. The CDR3 loop is CSANPSGRADIQYF. The CDR3 DNA sequence: TGCAGCGCAAACCCGAGCGGGAGGGCCGACATTCAGTACTTC.

CDR3 residues: CAISDGLADNEQFF. The CDR3 DNA sequence: TGTGCCATCAGTGACGGACTAGCGGACAATGAGCAGTTCTTC. The chain uses TRBV10-3 and TRBJ2-1, with TRBD2 identical over 10 bases. V was clipped by 3 bases and J by 5 bases; unmatched bases: 1. This CDR3 comprises 14 residues. Looked up from germline, CDR1 is ENHRY and CDR2 is SYGVKD.

This clone was observed once. V usage is TRBV7-2 and J usage is TRBJ1-5, with TRBD1 matching 10 bases. Germline trimming cut 5 bases from V and 6 bases from J; bases unmatched to any gene: 4. This CDR3 comprises 14 residues. Per germline, CDR1 SGHTA and CDR2 FQGNSA. The CDR3 bases are TGTGCCAGCAGCAGGGGACAGGGGTCTCAGCCCCAGCATTTT. Translation gives CASSRGQGSQPQHF.

The chain recombines TRBV27 with TRBJ1-2, with a weak D call TRBD1 (5 bases). Germline CDR1 reads MNHEY; CDR2 reads SMNVEV (reference sequence). The V and J ends lost 3 bases and 6 bases respectively, with 14 bases between them. The CDR3 is 14 residues long. The CDR3 DNA is TGTGCCAGCAGTTTCAGAGGGGAAGGTCATGGCTACACCTTC. This sequence encodes CASSFRGEGHGYTF.

V is TRBV4-1 and J is TRBJ1-2; D might be TRBD1 (6 bases). Germline V gene sequence: CDR1 MGHRA, CDR2 YSYEKL. The CDR3 totals 16 residues. The germline V and J ends were trimmed by 0 bases and 5 bases, with 16 bases remaining between them. The CDR3 bases are TGCGCCAGCAGCCAAGAGGGGGGCCTCCAGGGGTATGGCTACACCTTC. It is translated as CASSQEGGLQGYGYTF.

This chain joins TRBV18 and TRBJ2-5, with 10 bases aligning to TRBD2. Germline-derived CDR1 and CDR2 are KGHSH and LQKENI. V shed 2 bases and J 5 bases; nucleotides not matched to a gene: 14. The CDR3 runs 18 residues. This chain's CDR3 is CASSPSSGRALVLETQYF. In DNA, the CDR3 is TGTGCCAGCTCACCATCGAGCGGGAGGGCCCTGGTTCTGGAGACCCAGTACTTC. Drawing the rest from reference TRBV18 and TRBJ2-5, the complete variable domain is NAGVMQNPRHLVRRRGQEARLRCSPMKGHSHVYWYRQLPEEGLKFMVYLQKENIIDESGMPKERFSAEFPKEGPSILRIQQVVRGDSAAYFCASSPSSGRALVLETQYFGPGTRLLVL.

The CDR3 sequence: CASSISGQPSVYEQYF. Here the CDR3 DNA reads TGTGCCAGTAGTATCTCCGGACAGCCCTCTGTCTACGAGCAGTACTTC. V gene TRBV19 combines with J gene TRBJ2-7, with D maybe TRBD1 (6 bases). Germline-derived CDR1 and CDR2 are LNHDA and SQIVND (reference sequence). There are 16 residues in the CDR3. V dropped 3 bases and J dropped 3 bases, with 18 bases sitting between them.

The chain is built from TRBV21-1 and TRBJ2-1; TRBD1 is the table's D call and was not checked against the DNA. TRBV21-1 is reported as a pseudogene. The CDR3 has 14 amino acids. The CDR3 protein is CASSLGTGNNEQFF. The CDR3 bases are TGTGCCAGCAGCCTCGGGACAGGAAACAATGAGCAGTTCTTC.

The chain combines TRBV5-1 with TRBJ2-7; TRBD1 aligns across 8 bases. V trimming: 4 bases; J trimming: 1 base; junction bases outside the gene matches: 7. This CDR3 is 15 amino acids long. CDR1 and CDR2 from the germline V gene are SGHRS and YFSETQ. This chain's CDR3 is CASSGGTGPSYEQYF. CDR3 sequence (DNA): TGCGCCAGCAGCGGTGGGACAGGCCCTTCCTACGAGCAGTACTTC.